The present T cell receptor (beta chain) was sequenced within a study of shared clonotypes between healthy human individuals. This clone was recorded once. V was shortened by 2 bases and J by 6 bases, with 20 bases between the two germline ends. CDR1 is MGHRA, CDR2 YSYEKL, per germline. CDR3 length equals 16 residues. Sequencing used immunoSEQ multiplex PCR; TCRdb keeps in-frame clones, though not all of them. The sample yields millions of clones, more than 90% seen once. The chain combines TRBV4-1 with TRBJ2-7; unclear D gene. The origin of this receptor is a young man in good health. The sequenced sample consisted of naive CD4+ T cells sorted from blood. Stated subset: CD45RA+ positively selected. The CDR3 reads CASSQQVDGILGEQYF. CDR3 coding DNA: TGCGCCAGCAGCCAACAAGTGGACGGAATCCTAGGCGAGCAGTACTTC.